This TCR beta chain originates from a study of identical twins. Germline loops: CDR1 KGHSH, CDR2 LQKENI. V lost 3 bases and J 1 base, leaving 16 bases between the germline ends. CDR3 size: 16 residues. A universal primer site was added by template switching, and unique molecular identifiers were carried by the cDNA. MiXCR, applied by TCRdb to the 5' RACE reads, yields one record per CDR3 protein. This table holds more than 1.5 million distinct CDR3 sequences, about 30% found once. This clonotype was seen more than once but under ten times. No antigen is known for it. Healthy Caucasians supplied all donations. Study-wide results and limits: Recombination models fit unrelated individuals' TCR alpha sharing but underestimated twins'. Fewer insertions marked abundant cord blood beta clonotypes; young adult naive trended weakly, memory not at all.

The sequenced material came from cord blood. The receptor was derived from a newborn girl in good health. V and J are TRBV18 and TRBJ2-7; D perhaps matches TRBD2 (6 bases). CDR3 sequence: CASSPARATRSYEQYF. CDR3 DNA: TGTGCCAGCTCACCGGCGAGGGCGACTAGATCCTACGAGCAGTACTTC. Full variable domain (outside the CDR3, taken from reference TRBV18 and TRBJ2-7): NAGVMQNPRHLVRRRGQEARLRCSPMKGHSHVYWYRQLPEEGLKFMVYLQKENIIDESGMPKERFSAEFPKEGPSILRIQQVVRGDSAAYFCASSPARATRSYEQYFGPGTRLTVT.